The clone carrying this T cell receptor (beta chain) was counted between two and nine times. Its antigen is not identified. These data come from a study of CD8 T cells in ankylosing spondylitis. Quantitative 5'-RACE with molecular barcodes was used to make the TCR beta libraries. TCRdb used MiXCR to reprocess the 5' RACE reads, holding one entry per CDR3 protein. This table holds about 390,000 distinct CDR3 sequences, approximately 20% found once. This CDR3 is built from 15 residues. The germline gives CDR1 SNHLY, CDR2 FYNNEI. V lost 6 bases to trimming and J lost 6 bases; unmatched junction nucleotides: 7. Overall study results and limits: Disease-linked clones reportedly showed significant enrichment in matched ankylosing spondylitis synovial fluid. What seemed typical of ankylosing spondylitis blood was a TCR beta motif built from roughly 8 highly homologous variants. Some motif variants were previously reported in reactive arthritis synovial fluid and blood.

The TCR originated in a male donor with ankylosing spondylitis. The sample taken for sequencing was blood, either unsorted or a sorted T cell fraction (not recorded which). This rearrangement joins TRBV2 to TRBJ2-1; TRBD2 matches at 11 bases. In nucleotides, the CDR3 is TGTGCCAGCAGGAAACTAGCGGGAGATGTCAATGAGCAGTTCTTC. Amino acids: CASRKLAGDVNEQFF.